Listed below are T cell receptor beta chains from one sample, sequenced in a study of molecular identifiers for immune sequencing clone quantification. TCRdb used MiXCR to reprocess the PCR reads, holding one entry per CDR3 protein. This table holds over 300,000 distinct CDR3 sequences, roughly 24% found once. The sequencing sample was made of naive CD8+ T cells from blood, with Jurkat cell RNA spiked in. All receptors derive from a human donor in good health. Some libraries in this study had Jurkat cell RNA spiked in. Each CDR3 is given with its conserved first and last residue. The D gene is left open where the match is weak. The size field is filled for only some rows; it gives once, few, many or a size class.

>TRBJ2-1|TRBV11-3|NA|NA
CAGSLSYGNEQFF
TGTGCCGGCAGCTTAAGTTATGGGAATGAGCAGTTCTTC
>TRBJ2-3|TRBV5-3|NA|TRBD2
CVSRPGLAGPQSTDTQYF
TGTGTCAGCAGACCGGGACTAGCGGGACCCCAAAGCACAGATACGCAGTATTTT
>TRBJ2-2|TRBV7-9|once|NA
CARRFSNPGELFF
TGTGCCCGCCGCTTCTCTAACCCCGGGGAGCTGTTTTTT
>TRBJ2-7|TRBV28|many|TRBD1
CASSLTGSDEQYF
TGTGCCAGCAGTTTGACAGGGTCCGACGAGCAGTACTTC
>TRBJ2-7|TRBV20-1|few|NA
CSVPTASYEQYF
TGCAGTGTCCCGACGGCCTCCTACGAGCAGTACTTC
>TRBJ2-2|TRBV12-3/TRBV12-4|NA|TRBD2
CASGYSGSPTGELFF
TGTGCCAGCGGTTATAGCGGGAGCCCGACCGGGGAGCTGTTTTTT
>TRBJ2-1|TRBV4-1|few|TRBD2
CASSQGLAGEQFF
TGCGCCAGCAGCCAAGGACTAGCTGGCGAGCAGTTCTTC
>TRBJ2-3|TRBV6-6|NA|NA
CASSLLTGTQYF
TGTGCCAGCAGCCTCTTAACAGGTACGCAGTATTTT
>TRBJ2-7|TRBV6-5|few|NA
CASNPRAVGEQYF
TGTGCCAGCAACCCCCGGGCAGTCGGCGAGCAGTACTTC
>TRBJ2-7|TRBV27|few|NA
CASSLYAGAYEQYF
TGTGCCAGCAGTTTATACGCAGGGGCCTACGAGCAGTACTTC
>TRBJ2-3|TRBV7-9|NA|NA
CASSPSFLADTQYF
TGTGCCAGCAGTCCCAGTTTTCTTGCGGATACGCAGTATTTT
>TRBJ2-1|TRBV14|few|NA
CASSQEWISSYNEQFF
TGTGCCAGCAGCCAAGAATGGATTAGCTCCTACAATGAGCAGTTCTTC
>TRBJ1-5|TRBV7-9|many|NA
CASSWGGSNQPQHF
TGTGCCAGCAGTTGGGGTGGCAGCAATCAGCCCCAGCATTTT
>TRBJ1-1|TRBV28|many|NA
CASSSSNEAFF
TGTGCCAGCAGTTCCTCCAATGAAGCTTTCTTT
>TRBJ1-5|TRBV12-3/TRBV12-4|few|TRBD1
CASTKTGGPYSNQPQHF
TGTGCCAGCACCAAGACAGGGGGTCCCTATAGCAATCAGCCCCAGCATTTT
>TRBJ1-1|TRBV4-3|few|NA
CASSQDVFARARSSEAFF
TGCGCCAGCAGCCAAGATGTTTTCGCCCGGGCAAGGAGCTCTGAAGCTTTCTTT
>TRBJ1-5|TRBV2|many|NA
CASSEAGDYQPQHF
TGTGCCAGCAGTGAAGCTGGGGACTATCAGCCCCAGCATTTT
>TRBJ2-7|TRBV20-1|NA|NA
CSARELSSYEQYF
TGCAGTGCTAGAGAGCTGTCTTCCTACGAGCAGTACTTC
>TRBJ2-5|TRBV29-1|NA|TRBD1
CSVPTPNRDRGTISQETQYF
TGCAGCGTTCCGACACCAAACCGGGACAGGGGCACCATTTCCCAAGAGACCCAGTACTTC
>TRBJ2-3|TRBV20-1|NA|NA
CSARPPEGLADTPYF
TGCAGTGCTAGACCCCCCGAAGGATTAGCAGATACGCCGTATTTT
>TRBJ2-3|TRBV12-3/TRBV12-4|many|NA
CASSLGAIVVSTDTQYF
TGTGCCAGCAGTTTGGGGGCGATCGTGGTCAGCACAGATACGCAGTATTTT
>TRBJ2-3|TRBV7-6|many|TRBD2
CASSLPASGGTDTQYF
TGTGCCAGCAGCTTGCCGGCTAGCGGGGGCACAGATACGCAGTATTTT
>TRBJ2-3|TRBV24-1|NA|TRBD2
CAPGAPTSGTDAQYF
TGTGCCCCCGGTGCTCCGACTAGCGGCACGGATGCGCAGTATTTT
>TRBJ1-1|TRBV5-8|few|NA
CASSLWVSTNTEAFF
TGTGCCAGCAGCTTGTGGGTCAGCACGAACACTGAAGCTTTCTTT
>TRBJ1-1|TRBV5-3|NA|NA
CASSFGPGDGAFF
TGTGCCAGCAGCTTCGGGCCCGGGGACGGAGCTTTCTTT
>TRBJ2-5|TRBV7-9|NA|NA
CAGSSSGHQETQYF
TGTGCCGGCAGCTCGTCGGGGCACCAAGAGACCCAGTACTTC
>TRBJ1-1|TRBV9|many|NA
CASSVAYGGPPTYAEAFF
TGTGCCAGCAGCGTAGCTTACGGGGGGCCCCCTACCTACGCTGAAGCTTTCTTT
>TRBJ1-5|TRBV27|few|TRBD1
CASSPGGQHQPQHF
TGTGCCAGCAGTCCAGGGGGGCAGCATCAGCCCCAGCATTTT
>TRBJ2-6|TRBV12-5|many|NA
CASGPDQHSGANVLTF
TGTGCTAGTGGGCCCGACCAGCACTCTGGGGCCAACGTCCTGACTTTC
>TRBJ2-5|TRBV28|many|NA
CASREGFRSAGETQYF
TGTGCCAGCAGAGAAGGTTTCAGGAGCGCAGGAGAGACCCAGTACTTC
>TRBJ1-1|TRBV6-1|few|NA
CASSEYELNTEAFF
TGTGCCAGCAGTGAATACGAACTTAACACTGAAGCTTTCTTT
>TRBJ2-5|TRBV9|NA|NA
CASSSLWGLGTQYF
TGTGCCAGCAGCTCCCTCTGGGGCCTCGGGACCCAGTACTTC